This TCR beta chain derives from a study of blood T cell repertoires in COVID-19. The germline V gene has CDR1 MNHEY and CDR2 SVGEGT. Trimming removed 2 bases at V and 5 bases at J, with 12 bases between. This CDR3 region has 14 residues. This table comes from immunoSEQ multiplex PCR, and its TCRdb copy is limited to in-frame clones, with some not included. This table holds 110,000 or so clones, less than 85% found once. V usage is TRBV6-2 or TRBV6-3 and J usage is TRBJ1-2; TRBD1 is a possible D gene (6 bases). The sample comprised peripheral blood. The clonotype originates from a human donor in a cohort sampled during active COVID-19. In DNA, the CDR3 is TGTGCCAGCAGTTACATTCAGGGGCCATATGGCTACACCTTC. This codes for CASSYIQGPYGYTF.